The 30 T cell receptor beta chains given below trace back to one sample, sequenced in a study of post-analysis software for immune sequencing data. These TCRs are of unknown antigen specificity. Study-level points and caveats: About 5 TRBV segments were more frequent in patients than controls; TRBV5-6, TRBV5-1 and TRBV20-1 belonged to this group.

Unique molecular identifiers were present in the TCR beta cDNA libraries. Each CDR3 protein is one row after TCRdb ran MiXCR on the PCR reads. The sample shows 170,000 or so distinct CDR3 sequences, roughly 31% of them seen only once. The material sequenced was blood. All receptors come from a girl aged 5-17 years with multiple sclerosis.

This clonotype came up a few times. The genes are TRBV4-2 and TRBJ2-2, with D possibly being TRBD1 (5 bases). V lost 6 bases to trimming and J lost 0 bases, with 11 bases between them. Germline assignment: CDR1 LGHNA and CDR2 YNFKEQ. The CDR3 length is 15 residues. The CDR3 DNA follows: TGTGCCAGCAGAGGGGTGGGCCCGAACACCGGGGAGCTGTTTTTT. Its translation is CASRGVGPNTGELFF.

The chain is built from TRBV6-1 and TRBJ2-7, with no clear D. Looked up from germline, CDR1 is MNHNS and CDR2 is SASEGT. V lost 7 bases, J lost 3 bases, and 10 bases lay in between. The CDR3 is made up of 12 amino acids. The chain's CDR3 is CASNTVDYEQYF. DNA for the CDR3: TGTGCCAGCAACACAGTTGACTACGAGCAGTACTTC.

The chain employs TRBV7-9 and TRBJ1-2; TRBD1 matches at 7 bases. The CDR3 contains 14 residues. The V gene end was trimmed by 2 bases and the J gene end by 8 bases; junction bases not matched to a gene: 8. Per germline, CDR1 SEHNR and CDR2 FQNEAQ (reference sequence). The CDR3 bases are TGTGCCAGCAGCTTATTCAATCAGGGGGACGGCTACACCTTC. This translates into CASSLFNQGDGYTF.

V is TRBV6-6 and J is TRBJ1-6; D may be TRBD1 (6 bases). Germline CDR1 MNHNY, CDR2 SVGAGI (reference sequence). Trimming shortened V by 3 bases and J by 7 bases, and 13 bases separated the two germline ends. This CDR3 region has 15 residues. The CDR3 DNA follows: TGTGCCAGCAGTTATCCCGGGACACCGAATTCACCCCTCCACTTT. Translated, it gives CASSYPGTPNSPLHF.

This clonotype has just a few counts. The CDR3 sequence: CSAPRGAINEKLFF. The CDR3 DNA reads as TGCAGTGCACCCCGGGGGGCGATAAATGAAAAACTGTTTTTT. The J gene is TRBJ1-4, the V gene TRBV20-1; possible D gene TRBD1, 6 bases. The CDR3 contains 14 residues. With 6 bases removed from V and 5 bases from J, the gap between germline ends came to 16 bases. Germline V gene data show CDR1 as DFQATT and CDR2 as SNEGSKA (reference sequence).

This clonotype was recorded a few times. V and J are TRBV7-2 and TRBJ2-2; a weak D match, TRBD2 (6 bases). V lost 5 bases and J lost 6, with 16 bases in between. The germline V gene has CDR1 SGHTA and CDR2 FQGNSA. This CDR3 has 15 amino acids. The CDR3 DNA reads TGTGCCAGCAGCCGTCTGTCGGGAGCTCCCGGGGAGCTGTTTTTT. This gives the protein CASSRLSGAPGELFF.

This clonotype has more than one count but fewer than ten. The rearrangement uses TRBV24-1 and TRBJ1-5; 8 bases line up with TRBD1. Trimming removed 6 bases from V and 7 bases from J; junction bases left unmatched: 10. Germline CDR1 KGHDR, CDR2 SFDVKD. This CDR3 spans 15 amino acids. The CDR3 protein is CATSRRQGLRQPQHF. The CDR3 DNA reads TGTGCCACCAGTAGGAGACAGGGGTTGCGGCAGCCCCAGCATTTT.

As regards this clonotype: This may arise from a read error, as a much more abundant clone is one base away. The rearrangement uses TRBV12-3 or TRBV12-4 and TRBJ2-3; D possibly corresponds to TRBD2 (5 bases). CDR3 size: 14 residues. DNA of the CDR3: TGTGCCGGCAGCCCCGCAGCGGGCACAGATACGCAGTATTTT. Its protein product is CAGSPAAGTDTQYF.

V usage is TRBV7-2 and J usage is TRBJ2-5, with 7 bases identical to TRBD1. The trim removed 5 bases at V and 3 bases at J, leaving 6 bases unmatched. This CDR3 contains 14 residues. Germline assignment: CDR1 SGHTA and CDR2 FQGNSA. The CDR3 DNA reads TGTGCCAGCAGCCCACGACAGGGTAAAGAGACCCAGTACTTC. Protein sequence: CASSPRQGKETQYF.

A word on this clonotype: Sequence at one end of the junction differs from germline and may be a read error. The rearrangement joins TRBV10-1 to TRBJ2-1; the D is unclear. The J call may be in error: the DNA end matches TRBJ2-7 better. The CDR3 covers 12 residues. CDR1 and CDR2 from the germline V gene are WNHNN and SYGVQD (reference sequence). The CDR3 here is CAGSARGNEQYF. In nucleotides, the CDR3 is TGCGCCGGCAGTGCTCGCGGAAATGAGCAGTACTTC.

This clonotype was detected a few times. The chain combines TRBV13 with TRBJ2-4, with 8 bases fitting TRBD1. The J call may not be correct, given that the DNA end is closer to TRBJ2-5. Germline CDR1 PRHDT, CDR2 FYEKMQ (reference sequence). CDR3 size: 14 residues. CDR3 protein: CASSGQGIRETQYF. As DNA, the CDR3 is TGTGCCAGCAGTGGACAGGGAATACGGGAGACCCAGTACTTC.

The V and J genes are TRBV20-1 and TRBJ2-1, with D perhaps matching TRBD2 (6 bases). The CDR3 runs to 12 residues. The V end lost 8 bases, the J end lost 7 bases, and 15 bases lay between the germline ends. Germline CDR1 reads DFQATT; CDR2 reads SNEGSKA (reference sequence). CDR3 in amino acids: CSSEGGKNEQFF. The CDR3 coding sequence is TGCAGTTCTGAAGGCGGGAAGAATGAGCAGTTCTTC.

The chain is built from TRBV7-9 and TRBJ2-7, with D hard to call. This CDR3 contains 14 residues. CDR1 is SEHNR, CDR2 FQNEAQ, per germline (reference sequence). Trimming stripped 1 base from V and 3 bases from J, with 10 bases between. This CDR3 reads CASSLVGIDYEQYF. CDR3 DNA sequence: TGTGCCAGCAGCTTAGTTGGGATTGACTACGAGCAGTACTTC.

About this clonotype itself: Being one base from a much bigger clone, this may be a read error. V usage is TRBV5-1 and J usage is TRBJ1-2; D might be TRBD1 (6 bases). V dropped 4 bases and J dropped 6 bases, with 13 bases sitting between them. Germline CDR1 is SGHRS and CDR2 is YFSETQ. CDR3 length: 13 residues. Here the CDR3 DNA reads TGCGCCAGCAGCCCCGTAGGGGGACATGGCTACACCTTC. Protein product: CASSPVGGHGYTF.

This clonotype was recorded at least ten times. The chain links TRBV6-5 to TRBJ2-7, with D possibly called TRBD1 or TRBD2 (5 bases each). The CDR3 contains 17 residues. Trimming shortened V by 0 bases and J by 0 bases, and 15 bases separated the two germline ends. Germline lookup yields CDR1 MNHEY and CDR2 SVGAGI. The CDR3 loop reads CASSYSGWDRSSYEQYF. DNA for the CDR3: TGTGCCAGCAGTTACTCGGGTTGGGACCGGAGCTCCTACGAGCAGTACTTC.

This chain joins TRBV27 and TRBJ1-1; 8 bases are shared with TRBD1. V gave up 4 bases and J gave up 4 bases; unmatched junction bases: 5. This CDR3 region has 14 residues. Germline CDR1 MNHEY, CDR2 SMNVEV (reference sequence). The CDR3 region is CASSSQGGFTEAFF. The CDR3 nucleotides are TGTGCCAGCAGTTCACAGGGGGGATTCACTGAAGCTTTCTTT.

This clonotype was seen more than once but under ten times. The chain carries TRBV7-9 and TRBJ2-1, with D possibly being TRBD2 (6 bases). In germline, CDR1 is SEHNR, CDR2 FQNEAQ (reference sequence). V lost 1 base and J lost 5, with 18 bases in between. This CDR3 has 17 residues. CDR3 in DNA: TGTGCCAGCAGCTTAGGCCACCTAAGAGGAGGGAACAATGAGCAGTTCTTC. The encoded protein is CASSLGHLRGGNNEQFF.

Many counts were recorded for this clonotype. The CDR3 coding sequence is TGTGCCAGCAGACTGACTAGCGGGAGCGAGACCCAGTACTTC. Translation gives CASRLTSGSETQYF. The chain is built from TRBV7-2 and TRBJ2-5, with 12 positions matching TRBD2. Germline loops: CDR1 SGHTA, CDR2 FQGNSA. Trimming removed 6 bases from V and 5 bases from J; junction bases left unmatched: 4. The CDR3 consists of 14 residues.

This clonotype was detected many times. The chain couples TRBV9 to TRBJ2-1; perhaps D is TRBD1 or TRBD2 (5 bases each). Germline CDR1 reads SGDLS; CDR2 reads YYNGEE. This CDR3 has 13 amino acids. Trimming left V 2 bases short and J 4 bases short, with 7 bases between. The CDR3 DNA sequence: TGTGCCAGCAGCGTGGGACCTTACAATGAGCAGTTCTTC. Its protein product is CASSVGPYNEQFF.

In this sample, this clonotype turned up many times. This sequence joins TRBV6-4 and TRBJ2-1; D could derive from TRBD1 or TRBD2 (7 bases each). V lost 6 bases, J lost 7 bases, and 16 bases lay in between. The CDR3 runs to 14 residues. Germline V lookup: CDR1 MRHNA, CDR2 SNTAGT. The CDR3 DNA is TGTGCCAGCAGCCAGGGGGGAGGGCCTAATGAGCAGTTCTTC. This translates into CASSQGGGPNEQFF.

The CDR3 protein is CAISALQEAGRGSGTQYF. In DNA, the CDR3 is TGTGCCATCAGTGCTCTCCAGGAAGCGGGCCGGGGGTCGGGGACCCAGTACTTC. This rearrangement joins TRBV10-3 to TRBJ2-5, with a possible D match to TRBD2 (6 bases). The CDR3 length is 18 residues. The V and J ends lost 4 bases and 7 bases respectively, with 28 bases between them. CDR1 is ENHRY, CDR2 SYGVKD, per germline.

This clonotype showed up many times. The chain is built from TRBV5-1 and TRBJ2-7; 14 positions agree with TRBD2. The CDR3 contains 15 residues. From germline, CDR1 is SGHRS and CDR2 YFSETQ. Germline trimming cut 0 bases from V and 10 bases from J; bases unmatched to any gene: 6. DNA for the CDR3: TGCGCCAGCAGCTTGGCGGGACTAGCGGGGGAGTCCCAGTACTTC. This translates into CASSLAGLAGESQYF.

This clonotype occurred many times. The chain uses TRBV29-1 and TRBJ2-7; maybe TRBD2 (5 bases). Germline V gene lookup returns CDR1 SQVTM and CDR2 ANQGSEA. The CDR3 extends over 13 amino acids. Trimming took off 4 bases at V and 0 bases at J, with 10 bases between the two ends. In DNA, the CDR3 is TGCAGCGTTGTCGGGCGGGCCTCCTACGAGCAGTACTTC. This sequence encodes CSVVGRASYEQYF.

The V call is TRBV10-3, the J call TRBJ2-3, with a possible D match to TRBD2 (6 bases). The V end was cut by 0 bases, the J end by 1 base, with 8 bases between. Germline V CDR1 and CDR2: ENHRY, SYGVKD. There are 15 residues in the CDR3. The CDR3 region is CAISESGGGTDTQYF. DNA for the CDR3: TGTGCCATCAGTGAGTCAGGCGGGGGCACAGATACGCAGTATTTT.

The chain links TRBV3-1 to TRBJ2-7, with D possibly matching TRBD2 (6 bases). The length of the CDR3 is 16 residues. CDR1 and CDR2 (germline): LGHDT, YNNKEL (reference sequence). With 2 bases removed from V and 3 bases from J, the gap between germline ends came to 17 bases. As DNA, the CDR3 is TGTGCCAGCAGCCAATCCGGGACTCCGACCGGCTACGAGCAGTACTTC. This translates into CASSQSGTPTGYEQYF.

This clonotype has a count of ten or more. The V and J genes are TRBV6-1 and TRBJ1-2; D perhaps matches TRBD1 (5 bases). Germline CDR1 reads MNHNS; CDR2 reads SASEGT. This CDR3 region has 13 residues. Trimming shortened V by 11 bases and J by 4 bases, and 17 bases separated the two germline ends. The CDR3 DNA reads TGTGCCGTCCGAACGATAGACAGCTATGGCTACACCTTC. It specifies CAVRTIDSYGYTF.

As concerns this clonotype: A clone one base away is much larger, so this may be a read error. The chain links TRBV7-9 to TRBJ2-1, with TRBD2 as a possible D gene (5 bases). Germline V lookup: CDR1 SEHNR, CDR2 FQNEAQ (reference sequence). The CDR3 length is 14 residues. The CDR3 sequence is CTSSQTRGYNEQFF. The CDR3 DNA reads as TGTACCAGCAGCCAAACACGGGGCTACAATGAGCAGTTCTTC.

This clonotype was seen only a few times. The chain carries TRBV2 and TRBJ2-1; 12 nucleotides agree with TRBD2. V was clipped by 6 bases and J by 5 bases; unmatched bases: 17. Germline-derived CDR1 and CDR2 are SNHLY and FYNNEI. The CDR3 extends over 19 amino acids. CDR3 DNA sequence: TGTGCCAGCAGAATAACTCTATCTTCCTCTAGCGGGAGGGACAATGAGCAGTTCTTC. It is translated as CASRITLSSSSGRDNEQFF. Full variable domain (missing parts from reference TRBV2 and TRBJ2-1): EPEVTQTPSHQVTQMGQEVILRCVPISNHLYFYWYRQILGQKVEFLVSFYNNEISEKSEIFDDQFSVERPDGSNFTLKIRSTKLEDSAMYFCASRITLSSSSGRDNEQFFGPGTRLTVL.

The chain uses TRBV29-1 and TRBJ2-1, with TRBD2 as a possible D gene (7 bases). Germline assignment: CDR1 SQVTM and CDR2 ANQGSEA. The ends were cut back, 3 bases at V and 8 bases at J, with 20 bases in the middle. CDR3 length: 15 amino acids. CDR3 DNA sequence: TGCAGCGTTGATCTAGCCGGGGGGCCGGGGGATGAGCAGTTCTTC. Its translation is CSVDLAGGPGDEQFF.

This clonotype was counted ten times or more. The chain joins TRBV20-1 to TRBJ1-2; tentative D call: TRBD1 (5 bases). Germline V gene data show CDR1 as DFQATT and CDR2 as SNEGSKA (reference sequence). V was trimmed by 4 bases and J by 4 bases, leaving 19 bases between them. The CDR3 is made up of 15 amino acids. The CDR3 bases are TGCAGTGCTACCCCCGGGACCCCCTCCCTCTATGGCTACACCTTC. Protein sequence: CSATPGTPSLYGYTF.